Presented here are 14 T cell receptor beta chains from one specimen sequenced in a study of T cell responses to AZD1222 COVID-19 vaccine. TCRdb keeps only in-frame clones here, not all; method: immunoSEQ multiplex PCR. Of 70,000 to 90,000 clones in the sample, about 82% are singletons; the top ten hold 8.7%. The sequencing here drew on peripheral blood, taken on day 0 of AZD1222 vaccination. The source of these receptors is an adult in good health.

The chain joins TRBV27 to TRBJ2-7; D gene uncertain. CDR1 MNHEY and CDR2 SMNVEV come from the germline V gene (reference sequence). V was trimmed by 6 bases and J by 0 bases, leaving 9 bases between them. The CDR3 has 13 amino acids. The CDR3 loop is CASRQGNSYEQYF. CDR3 sequence (DNA): TGTGCCAGCAGACAAGGGAACTCCTACGAGCAGTACTTC.

The V gene is TRBV7-6, the J gene TRBJ1-3; 7 nucleotides line up with TRBD1. Trimming cost V 6 bases and J 3 bases; bases outside gene matches: 5. The CDR3 is made up of 14 amino acids. Per the germline V gene, CDR1 is SGHVS and CDR2 is FNYEAQ. The CDR3 loop is CASRPDRVGNTIYF. CDR3 nucleotides: TGTGCCAGCAGACCAGACAGGGTTGGAAACACCATATATTTT.

A few counts support this clone. The genes are TRBV6-5 and TRBJ2-7; 11 bases agree with TRBD2. The CDR3 length is 15 residues. Germline CDR1 and CDR2: MNHEY and SVGAGI. With V trimmed by 2 bases and J by 3 bases, 3 bases remained unmatched. CDR3 nucleotide sequence: TGTGCCAGCAGTTACGGTGGGACTAGCGGCTACGAGCAGTACTTC. This gives the protein CASSYGGTSGYEQYF.

The chain employs TRBV29-1 and TRBJ2-2, with TRBD2 as a possible D gene (6 bases). The germline CDR1 and CDR2 sequences are SQVTM and ANQGSEA. The CDR3 length is 16 residues. V shed 5 bases and J shed 3 bases, with 19 bases lying between them. Written as DNA, the CDR3 is TGCAGCGTTAGCCGGGTCGCTACGGGGGACACCGGGGAGCTGTTTTTT. Its protein product is CSVSRVATGDTGELFF.

This chain joins TRBV18 and TRBJ1-1, with 9 bases that match TRBD1. Germline loops: CDR1 KGHSH, CDR2 LQKENI. The CDR3 has 14 residues. The V segment lost 6 bases and the J segment 11 bases; nucleotides outside the gene matches: 13. CDR3 loop: CASSPSTGGRGAFF. The CDR3 region has the DNA TGTGCCAGCTCGCCCTCAACAGGGGGCCGAGGGGCTTTCTTT. Drawing the rest from reference TRBV18 and TRBJ1-1, the complete variable domain is NAGVMQNPRHLVRRRGQEARLRCSPMKGHSHVYWYRQLPEEGLKFMVYLQKENIIDESGMPKERFSAEFPKEGPSILRIQQVVRGDSAAYFCASSPSTGGRGAFFGQGTRLTVV.

The gene calls are TRBV19 and TRBJ2-7; the match to TRBD2 covers 11 bases. V lost 5 bases, J lost 2 bases, and 8 bases stayed unmatched. Per the germline V gene, CDR1 is LNHDA and CDR2 is SQIVND (reference sequence). This CDR3 region has 16 residues. CDR3 protein: CASSEYGTSGTYEQYF. The CDR3 DNA is TGTGCCAGTAGTGAGTACGGGACTAGCGGAACCTACGAGCAGTACTTC.

The genes are TRBV7-8 and TRBJ1-5; D gene uncertain. CDR3 length: 14 amino acids. Germline V gene data show CDR1 as SGHVS and CDR2 as FQNEAQ. Trimming removed 0 bases at V and 4 bases at J, with 7 bases between. CDR3 nucleotides: TGTGCCAGCAGCTTAGCACGTTTGAATCAGCCCCAGCATTTT. Encoded protein: CASSLARLNQPQHF.

V gene TRBV11-2 combines with J gene TRBJ1-1; D unclear. In germline, CDR1 is SGHAT, CDR2 FQNNGV. The CDR3 totals 13 residues. The V gene lost 5 bases and the J gene lost 3 bases, with 10 bases spanning the gap. The CDR3 DNA follows: TGTGCCAGCAGCATCGAAGAGTACACTGAAGCTTTCTTT. This gives the protein CASSIEEYTEAFF.

The chain couples TRBV19 to TRBJ1-2; D is ambiguous. Germline values: CDR1 LNHDA, CDR2 SQIVND (reference sequence). CDR3 length equals 14 residues. V lost 6 bases and J lost 3, with 14 bases in between. The CDR3 spells CASSDNRAYYGYTF. In DNA form, the CDR3 reads TGTGCCAGTAGCGATAACAGAGCCTACTATGGCTACACCTTC.

In DNA form, the CDR3 reads TGTGCCAGCAGTGACTCGACAGAGAGCACAGATACGCAGTATTTT. Translating it yields CASSDSTESTDTQYF. V is TRBV6-4 and J is TRBJ2-3, with a tentative D call TRBD1 (5 bases). This CDR3 region has 15 residues. Germline CDR1 is MRHNA and CDR2 is SNTAGT. Trimming shortened V by 0 bases and J by 0 bases, and 7 bases separated the two germline ends.

The chain uses TRBV9 and TRBJ2-2; no firm D call. Germline CDR1 and CDR2: SGDLS and YYNGEE. This CDR3 contains 13 residues. Trimming left V 0 bases short and J 6 bases short, with 6 bases between. CDR3: CASSVEFAGELFF. The CDR3, as DNA: TGTGCCAGCAGCGTAGAATTCGCCGGGGAGCTGTTTTTT.

The chain employs TRBV15 and TRBJ2-1, with 9 bases that match TRBD2. Germline CDR1 and CDR2: LNHNV and YYDKDF (reference sequence). With 1 base clipped from V and 1 base from J, the junction kept 11 bases outside the gene matches. The CDR3 is made up of 19 amino acids. The chain's CDR3 is CATSRGRLAGRNSYNEQFF. In DNA, the CDR3 is TGTGCCACCAGCAGAGGTCGTCTAGCGGGGAGAAATTCCTACAATGAGCAGTTCTTC.

The rearrangement links TRBV6-4 to TRBJ2-7, with TRBD1 matching over 10 bases. The CDR3 has 17 amino acids. V was clipped by 0 bases and J by 0 bases; unmatched bases: 5. Germline-derived CDR1 and CDR2 are MRHNA and SNTAGT. CDR3 residues: CASSDSWGQGSSYEQYF. The CDR3 DNA is TGTGCCAGCAGTGACTCCTGGGGACAGGGGAGCTCCTACGAGCAGTACTTC.

Ten or more counts support this clone. This chain links TRBV2 with TRBJ2-7; D is perhaps TRBD2 (6 bases). The V gene's germline CDR1 is SNHLY and CDR2 FYNNEI. This CDR3 is 14 amino acids long. V shed 8 bases and J shed 5 bases, with 19 bases lying between them. CDR3 region: CASPPGLEGNEQYF. The CDR3 DNA reads as TGTGCCAGCCCCCCGGGCCTGGAGGGGAACGAGCAGTACTTC.